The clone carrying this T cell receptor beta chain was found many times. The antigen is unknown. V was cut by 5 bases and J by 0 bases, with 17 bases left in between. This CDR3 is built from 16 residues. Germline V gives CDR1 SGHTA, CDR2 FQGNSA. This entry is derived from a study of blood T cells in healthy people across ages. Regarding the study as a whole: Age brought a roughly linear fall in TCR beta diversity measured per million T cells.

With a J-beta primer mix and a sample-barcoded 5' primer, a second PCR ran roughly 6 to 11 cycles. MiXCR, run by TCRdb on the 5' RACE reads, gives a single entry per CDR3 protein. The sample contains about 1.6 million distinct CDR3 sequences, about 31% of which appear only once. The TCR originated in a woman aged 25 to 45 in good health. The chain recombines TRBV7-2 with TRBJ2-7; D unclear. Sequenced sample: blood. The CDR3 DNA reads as TGTGCCAGCAGCCCAGGACCCGGGCGGTCCTCCTACGAGCAGTACTTC. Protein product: CASSPGPGRSSYEQYF.